These 8 T cell receptor beta chains were all obtained from the same sample, sequenced in a study of shared clonotypes between healthy human individuals. Naive CD8 cells, CD45RO-negative and positively selected for CCR7, excluded terminally differentiated effector memory CD45RA+ cells. The data were produced by immunoSEQ multiplex PCR, yet TCRdb's version contains in-frame clones alone and is incomplete. This table holds around 2,000,000 clones, about 94% found once. Sequencing input: naive CD8+ T cells sorted from blood. These receptors originate from a young man in good health.

The chain employs TRBV9 and TRBJ1-1; no firm D call. This CDR3 is 13 amino acids long. Germline CDR1 SGDLS, CDR2 YYNGEE. With 0 bases removed from V and 4 bases from J, the gap between germline ends came to 7 bases. For the CDR3, the DNA is TGTGCCAGCAGCGTAGCTATGTCCACTGAAGCTTTCTTT. Its translation is CASSVAMSTEAFF.

This chain links TRBV27 with TRBJ1-5; 7 bases are shared with TRBD1. Germline V gives CDR1 MNHEY, CDR2 SMNVEV (reference sequence). Losses at the gene ends were 3 bases for V and 1 base for J; bases not matched to a gene: 3. The CDR3 consists of 15 residues. As DNA, the CDR3 is TGTGCCAGCAGTTTTCAGGGACAGAGCAATCAGCCCCAGCATTTT. It yields the protein CASSFQGQSNQPQHF.

About this clone: Relative to the germline gene, one junction end is altered; a read error may explain this. This chain joins TRBV4-3 and TRBJ2-1, with a possible D match to TRBD1 (6 bases). The CDR3 runs 12 residues. Per the germline V gene, CDR1 is LGHNA and CDR2 is YSLEER. The CDR3 DNA follows: TGCGCCAGCAGCCAAGATGACAGGCGGAAGGTCTTC. Translation gives CASSQDDRRKVF.

The V call is TRBV2, the J call TRBJ2-7; D possibly corresponds to TRBD1 (6 bases). In germline, CDR1 is SNHLY, CDR2 FYNNEI. The V and J ends lost 1 base and 1 base respectively, with 8 bases between them. The CDR3 runs to 14 residues. As DNA, the CDR3 is TGTGCCAGCAGTGAAGAGGACAGTTCCTACGAGCAGTACTTC. Its protein is CASSEEDSSYEQYF.

In its sample, this clone was seen a few times. This sequence joins TRBV27 and TRBJ2-7, with D hard to call. This CDR3 comprises 14 residues. The V gene's germline CDR1 is MNHEY and CDR2 SMNVEV (reference sequence). With 2 bases removed from V and 6 bases from J, the gap between germline ends came to 14 bases. In DNA, the CDR3 is TGTGCCAGCAGTTTAGCAGAATACGACCTCGAGCAGTACTTC. It specifies CASSLAEYDLEQYF.

The rearrangement joins TRBV30 to TRBJ2-7; TRBD1 matches 7 bases. CDR1 and CDR2 from the germline V gene are GTSNPN and SVGIG (reference sequence). The CDR3 is made up of 13 amino acids. The CDR3 loop reads CALDRVRGYEQYF. In DNA form, the CDR3 reads TGTGCTCTTGACAGGGTCAGGGGCTACGAGCAGTACTTC.

The rearrangement joins TRBV28 to TRBJ1-6; D possibly corresponds to TRBD1 (6 bases). CDR1 and CDR2 from the germline V gene are MDHEN and SYDVKM. The CDR3 covers 15 residues. V lost 3 bases, J lost 11 bases, and 17 bases lay in between. Here the CDR3 DNA reads TGTGCCAGCAGTTTTAGGTCGGAGGGGGATCCACCCCTCCACTTT. Translating gives CASSFRSEGDPPLHF.

The gene calls are TRBV9 and TRBJ1-3; D unresolved. The CDR3 consists of 18 residues. Germline V gene data show CDR1 as SGDLS and CDR2 as YYNGEE. The V and J ends lost 0 bases and 0 bases respectively, with 16 bases between them. The CDR3 coding sequence is TGTGCCAGCAGCGTAGGTGACATTTCAACCTCCTCTGGAAACACCATATATTTT. It translates to CASSVGDISTSSGNTIYF.